Listed below are T cell receptor beta chains from one sample, sequenced in a study of cytomegalovirus exposure and HLA in healthy donors. Sequencing used immunoSEQ multiplex PCR; TCRdb keeps in-frame clones, though not all of them. Here the sample spans 160,000 or so clones, approximately 79% being singletons. The sample taken for sequencing was PBMCs. These receptors all stem from a middle-aged man in good health and CMV-seronegative. Both conserved end residues are part of each CDR3. A D gene is named only where the DNA matches it firmly. Not every row has a clone size; where given, it reads once, few, many or a size class.

D | size | J | V | DNA | CDR3
NA | NA | TRBJ1-3 | TRBV2 | TGTGCCAGCAGTGTCCGCAGGGGCTACTCTGGAAACACCATATATTTT | CASSVRRGYSGNTIYF
TRBD1 | NA | TRBJ1-2 | TRBV28 | TGTGCCAGCAGTCCCACGGGGACAGGGAAAAGGGTCTATGGCTACACCTTC | CASSPTGTGKRVYGYTF
TRBD2 | NA | TRBJ2-1 | TRBV11-2 | TGTGCCAGCAGCTTAGGTGGCGGGAGGTCCTACAATGAGCAGTTCTTC | CASSLGGGRSYNEQFF
NA | NA | TRBJ1-5 | TRBV5-5 | TGTGCCAGCAGCTTGGGGAGTGGCGTCCTAAGGGGTCAGCCCCAGCATTTT | CASSLGSGVLRGQPQHF
NA | once | TRBJ2-1 | TRBV27 | TGTGCCACCCAATCGATTCTATACAATGAGCAGTTCTTC | CATQSILYNEQFF
NA | NA | TRBJ2-1 | TRBV2 | TGTGCCAGCAGTGAATATAGTGAGCAGTTCTTC | CASSEYSEQFF
TRBD1 | NA | TRBJ2-1 | TRBV18 | TGTGCCAGCTCACCCCTCCGGGACAGGGGTAATTATGAGCAGTTCTTC | CASSPLRDRGNYEQFF
TRBD1 | NA | TRBJ1-3 | TRBV19 | TGTGCCATCCGGGACAGGGGGCCCGGAAACACCATATATTTT | CAIRDRGPGNTIYF
TRBD1 | NA | TRBJ2-5 | TRBV6-5 | TGTGCCAGCAGTTACTCGACGGACAGGGGGCAGGCCCAGTACTTC | CASSYSTDRGQAQYF
NA | NA | TRBJ2-2 | TRBV13 | TGTGCCAGCAGCTTAGTCGCGATGGCCGGGGAGCTGTTTTTT | CASSLVAMAGELFF
NA | NA | TRBJ2-5 | TRBV28 | TGTGCCAGCAGGTCCCTAAGGGGCTCACAAGAGACCCAGTACTTC | CASRSLRGSQETQYF
TRBD1 | few | TRBJ2-3 | TRBV11-1 | TGTGCCAGCAGCTTAATCCCCCGACAGGGGCCTAGCACAGATACGCAGTATTTT | CASSLIPRQGPSTDTQYF
NA | NA | TRBJ1-2 | TRBV6-4 | TGTGCCAGCAGCCGGGGGGCTAACTATGGCTACACCTTC | CASSRGANYGYTF
NA | NA | TRBJ1-2 | TRBV7-2 | TGTGCCAGCCAGGCTCGCCAGGGTTATGGCTACACCTTC | CASQARQGYGYTF
TRBD2 | NA | TRBJ2-7 | TRBV29-1 | TGCAGCGTTGGATGGCTAGCGGAACACTACGAGCAGTACTTC | CSVGWLAEHYEQYF
TRBD2 | NA | TRBJ2-7 | TRBV27 | TGTGCCAGCAGAGCCGTGACTAGCGGGTCCGAGCAGTACTTC | CASRAVTSGSEQYF
NA | NA | TRBJ1-4 | TRBV28 | TGTGCCAGCAGTTTTCGGGGCGGGGATGAAAAACTGTTTTTT | CASSFRGGDEKLFF
NA | NA | TRBJ2-3 | TRBV10-1 | TGCGCCAGCAGTGGGACAGTGACAGGATGGAATGTGTCGGTCAAGCGGACAGATACGCAGTATTTT | CASSGTVTGWNVSVKRTDTQYF
TRBD1 | NA | TRBJ1-1 | TRBV5-8 | TGTGCCAGCAGCCCACCTGTGGCAGGGGGGATGAACACTGAAGCTTTCTTT | CASSPPVAGGMNTEAFF
TRBD2 | NA | TRBJ2-1 | TRBV7-9 | TGTGCCAGCAGCCAAACTAGCGGACCCTACAATGAGCAGTTCTTC | CASSQTSGPYNEQFF
TRBD1 | NA | TRBJ2-5 | TRBV2 | TGTGCCAGCAGCCGGGGACAGGGACGGGAAGAGACCCAGTACTTC | CASSRGQGREETQYF
TRBD1 | NA | TRBJ2-7 | TRBV29-1 | TGCAGCGTTGCCGGGACAGGGGCTTCCGAGCAGTACTTC | CSVAGTGASEQYF
TRBD2 | NA | TRBJ2-3 | TRBV19 | TGTGCCAGTAGTATCACTAGCGGGAGCACAGATACGCAGTATTTT | CASSITSGSTDTQYF
TRBD1 | NA | TRBJ2-1 | TRBV5-6 | TGTGCCAGCAGCCTCGACAGGGCTTACAATGAGCAGTTCTTC | CASSLDRAYNEQFF
NA | few | TRBJ1-2 | TRBV11-2 | TGTGCCAGCAGCTCCGGGTCCCCTTGGGGCTACACCTTC | CASSSGSPWGYTF
TRBD1 | NA | TRBJ2-2 | TRBV19 | TGTGCCAGTAGCAGCCGACAGGGGTCCGGGGAGCTGTTTTTT | CASSSRQGSGELFF
TRBD2 | NA | TRBJ2-7 | TRBV5-4 | TGTGCCAGCAGCCCCAGGACTAGCTGGGGCTACGAGCAGTACTTC | CASSPRTSWGYEQYF
TRBD1 | NA | TRBJ1-1 | TRBV6-1 | TGTGCCATTCCGGGACAGGGGAACACTGAAGCTTTCTTT | CAIPGQGNTEAFF
TRBD2 | NA | TRBJ2-3 | TRBV18 | TGTGCCAGCTCCCTAAGCGGGAGGACAGATACGCAGTATTTT | CASSLSGRTDTQYF
TRBD2 | NA | TRBJ2-7 | TRBV30 | TGTGCCTGGAGCGGAACCGGGACTAGCGGGAAGTCCGCCTACGAGCAGTACTTC | CAWSGTGTSGKSAYEQYF
TRBD1 | NA | TRBJ1-4 | TRBV6-6 | TGTGCCAGCAGGGGACAGGGTGAAAAACTGTTTTTT | CASRGQGEKLFF
TRBD2 | NA | TRBJ2-7 | TRBV5-8 | TGTGCCAGCAGCTTGGCTGGGACTACTTTAAAGACCTACGAGCAGTACTTC | CASSLAGTTLKTYEQYF